Sequencing of this TCR beta chain was carried out in a study of technical replicates of blood from several donors. Method: immunoSEQ multiplex PCR; TCRdb's copy keeps in-frame clones and lacks some. The sample consists of 95,000 or so clones, approximately 95% of them appearing once. The CDR3 covers 17 residues. Germline V gene sequence: CDR1 LGHNA, CDR2 YNFKEQ. Between the trimmed V and J ends, which lost 3 bases and 0 bases, there was a span of 17 bases. The source is a human donor in good health. The sequencing sample was made of T cells isolated from PBMCs. The V gene is TRBV4-2, the J gene TRBJ1-1; D possibly corresponds to TRBD1 (6 bases). This CDR3 reads CASSHHERGAMNTEAFF. CDR3 DNA sequence: TGTGCCAGCAGCCACCACGAGCGGGGGGCCATGAACACTGAAGCTTTCTTT.